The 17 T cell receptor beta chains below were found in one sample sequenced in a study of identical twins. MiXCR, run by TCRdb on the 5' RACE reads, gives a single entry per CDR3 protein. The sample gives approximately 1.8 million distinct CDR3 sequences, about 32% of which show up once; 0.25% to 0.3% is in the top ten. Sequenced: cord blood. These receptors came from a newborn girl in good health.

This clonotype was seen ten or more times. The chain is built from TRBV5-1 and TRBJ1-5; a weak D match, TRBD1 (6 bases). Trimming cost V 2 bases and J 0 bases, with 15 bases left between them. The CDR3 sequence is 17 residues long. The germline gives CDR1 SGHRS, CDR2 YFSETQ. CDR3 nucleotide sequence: TGCGCCAGCAGCTTCTACAGGGTTCCGGATAGCAATCAGCCCCAGCATTTT. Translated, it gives CASSFYRVPDSNQPQHF.

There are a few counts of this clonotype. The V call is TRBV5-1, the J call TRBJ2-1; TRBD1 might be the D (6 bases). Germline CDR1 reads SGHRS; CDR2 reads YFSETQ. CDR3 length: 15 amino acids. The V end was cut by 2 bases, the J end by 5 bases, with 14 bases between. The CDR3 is CASSLTGSTNNEQFF. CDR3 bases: TGCGCCAGCAGCTTAACAGGGTCTACCAACAATGAGCAGTTCTTC.

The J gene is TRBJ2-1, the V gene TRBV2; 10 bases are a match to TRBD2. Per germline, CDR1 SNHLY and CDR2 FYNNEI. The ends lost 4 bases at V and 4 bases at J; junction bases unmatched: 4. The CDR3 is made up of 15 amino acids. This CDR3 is CASSVSGRVYNEQFF. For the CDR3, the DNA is TGTGCCAGCAGTGTAAGCGGGAGGGTATACAATGAGCAGTTCTTC.

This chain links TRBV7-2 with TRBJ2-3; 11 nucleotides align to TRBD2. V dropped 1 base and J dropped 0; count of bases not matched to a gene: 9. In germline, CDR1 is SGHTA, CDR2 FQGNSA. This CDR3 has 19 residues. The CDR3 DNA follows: TGTGCCAGCAGCTTAGTTCCTAGCGGGGGGTATGCTAGCACAGATACGCAGTATTTT. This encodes CASSLVPSGGYASTDTQYF.

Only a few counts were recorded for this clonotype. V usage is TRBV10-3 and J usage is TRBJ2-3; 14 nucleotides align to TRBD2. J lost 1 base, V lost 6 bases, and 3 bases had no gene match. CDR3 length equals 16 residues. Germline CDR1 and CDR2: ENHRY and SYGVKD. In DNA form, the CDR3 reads TGTGCCATCAGCTCGACTAGCGGGGGGGGCACAGATACGCAGTATTTT. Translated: CAISSTSGGGTDTQYF.

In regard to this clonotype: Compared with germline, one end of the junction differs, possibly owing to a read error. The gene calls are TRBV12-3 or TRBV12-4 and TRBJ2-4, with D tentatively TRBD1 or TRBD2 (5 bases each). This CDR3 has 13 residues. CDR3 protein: CACSRTWGNIQYF. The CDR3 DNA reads TGTGCCTGCAGTCGCACGTGGGGGAACATTCAGTACTTC.

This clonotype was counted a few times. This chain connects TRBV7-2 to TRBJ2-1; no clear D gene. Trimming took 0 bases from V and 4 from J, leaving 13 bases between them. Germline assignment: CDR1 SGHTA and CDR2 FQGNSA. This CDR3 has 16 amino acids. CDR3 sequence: CASSLAQLGGYNEQFF. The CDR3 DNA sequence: TGTGCCAGCAGCTTAGCTCAGCTAGGTGGGTACAATGAGCAGTTCTTC.

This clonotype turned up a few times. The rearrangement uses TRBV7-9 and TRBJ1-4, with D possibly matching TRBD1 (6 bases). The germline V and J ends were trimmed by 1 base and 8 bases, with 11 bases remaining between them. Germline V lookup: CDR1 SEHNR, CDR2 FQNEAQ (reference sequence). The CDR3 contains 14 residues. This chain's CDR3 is CASSLGAQGEKLFF. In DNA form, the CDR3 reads TGTGCCAGCAGCTTAGGGGCCCAGGGGGAAAAACTGTTTTTT.

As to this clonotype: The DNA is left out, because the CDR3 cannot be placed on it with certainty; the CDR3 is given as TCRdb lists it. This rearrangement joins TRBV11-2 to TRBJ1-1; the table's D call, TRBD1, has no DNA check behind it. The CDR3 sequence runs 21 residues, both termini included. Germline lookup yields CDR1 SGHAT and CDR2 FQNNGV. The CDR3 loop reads CASSSGQYNSPLHFGNTEAFF.

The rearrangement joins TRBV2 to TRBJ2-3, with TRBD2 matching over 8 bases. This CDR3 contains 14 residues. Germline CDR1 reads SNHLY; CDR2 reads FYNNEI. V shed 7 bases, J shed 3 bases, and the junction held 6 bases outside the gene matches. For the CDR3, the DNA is TGTGCCAGCAAGGTCGGGAGGGAGACAGATACGCAGTATTTT. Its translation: CASKVGRETDTQYF.

CDR3 sequence reads: CAISDYSGRTSGTDTQYF. The CDR3 coding sequence is TGTGCCATCAGTGATTACAGCGGGAGGACGTCTGGCACAGATACGCAGTATTTT. The gene calls are TRBV10-3 and TRBJ2-3; 9 bases match TRBD2. Germline values: CDR1 ENHRY, CDR2 SYGVKD. The CDR3 has 18 amino acids. V was clipped by 3 bases and J by 1 base; unmatched bases: 11.

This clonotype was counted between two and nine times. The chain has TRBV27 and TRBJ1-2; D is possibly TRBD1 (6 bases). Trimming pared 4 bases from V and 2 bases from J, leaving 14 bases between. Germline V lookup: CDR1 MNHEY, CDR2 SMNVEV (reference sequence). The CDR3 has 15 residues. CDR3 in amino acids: CASSSHRRGNYGYTF. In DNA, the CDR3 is TGTGCCAGCAGTTCCCACAGGAGGGGGAACTATGGCTACACCTTC.

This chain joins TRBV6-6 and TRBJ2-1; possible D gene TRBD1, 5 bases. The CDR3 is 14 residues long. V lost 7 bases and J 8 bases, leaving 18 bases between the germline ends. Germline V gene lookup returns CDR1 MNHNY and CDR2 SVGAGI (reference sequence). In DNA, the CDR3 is TGTGCCAGCAATTCAAACCGTCAGGGCCATGAGCAGTTCTTC. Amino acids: CASNSNRQGHEQFF.

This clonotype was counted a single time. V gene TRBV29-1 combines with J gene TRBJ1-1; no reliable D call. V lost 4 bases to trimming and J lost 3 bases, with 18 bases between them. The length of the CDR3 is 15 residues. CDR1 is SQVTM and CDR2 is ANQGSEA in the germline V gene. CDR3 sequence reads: CSVAVSTYRDTEAFF. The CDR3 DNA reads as TGCAGCGTTGCAGTTTCGACATATCGGGACACTGAAGCTTTCTTT.

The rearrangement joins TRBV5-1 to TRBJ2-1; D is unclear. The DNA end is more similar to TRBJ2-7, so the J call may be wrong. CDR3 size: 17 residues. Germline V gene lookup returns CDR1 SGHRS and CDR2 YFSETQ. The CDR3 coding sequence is TGCGCCAGCAGCTTGGTTCTCGGATCGGGCAGCGACAATGAGCAGTACTTC. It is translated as CASSLVLGSGSDNEQYF.

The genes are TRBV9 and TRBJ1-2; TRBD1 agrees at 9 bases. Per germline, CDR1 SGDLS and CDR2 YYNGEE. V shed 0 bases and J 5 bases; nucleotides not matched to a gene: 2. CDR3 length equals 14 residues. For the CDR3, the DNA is TGTGCCAGCAGCGTAGGGACAGGGGCGTATGGCTACACCTTC. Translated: CASSVGTGAYGYTF.

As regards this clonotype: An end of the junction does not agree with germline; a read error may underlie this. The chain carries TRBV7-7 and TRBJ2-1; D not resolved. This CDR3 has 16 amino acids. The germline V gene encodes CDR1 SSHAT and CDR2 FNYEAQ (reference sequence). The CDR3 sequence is CASSLSPAPVGNEQFF. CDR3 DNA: TGTGCTAGCAGCCTCTCTCCAGCGCCGGTCGGCAATGAGCAGTTCTTC. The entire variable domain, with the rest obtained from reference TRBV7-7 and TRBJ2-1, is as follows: GAGVSQSPRYKVTKRGQDVTLRCDPISSHATLYWYQQALGQGPEFLTYFNYEAQPDKSGLPSDRFSAERPEGSISTLTIQRTEQRDSAMYRCASSLSPAPVGNEQFFGPGTRLTVL.